This TCR beta chain was found in a study of technical replicates of blood from a few donors. Assay: immunoSEQ multiplex PCR; the TCRdb copy retains only in-frame clones and omits some. The table lists 76,000 or so clones, approximately 86% of them singletons, with approximately 4.6% in the top ten. Germline CDR1 and CDR2: SGHTA and FQGTGA. Trimming stripped 1 base from V and 3 bases from J, with 9 bases between. This CDR3 comprises 14 residues. The sample was PBMCs. This sequence was found in a human donor in good health. Some clones in this sample may be carry-over from other donors' samples. The chain uses TRBV7-3 and TRBJ1-1, with no clear D. DNA of the CDR3: TGTGCCAGCAGCTTAATCCCGGGTGACACTGAAGCTTTCTTT. Amino acids: CASSLIPGDTEAFF.